These T cell receptor beta chains were read from a single sample in a study of T-cell memory formation after mild COVID-19. TCRdb passed the 5' RACE reads through MiXCR, listing each CDR3 protein once. The sample shows some 450,000 distinct CDR3 sequences, over 15% of them seen only once. Sequencing was carried out using PBMCs or a T cell subset sorted from them (not recorded which). These receptors all stem from an adult woman who had mild COVID-19 (a few samples of this study predate the infection). Cell type and time point are not known. The CDR3 runs from the conserved cysteine through the conserved F or W. D genes are given only for firm matches. Clone size is not always given. Where it is, it says once, few, many or a class for expanded clones.

J | size | V | D | DNA | CDR3
TRBJ1-5 | NA | TRBV28 | NA | TGTGCCAGCAGCCTGACAGTTAGCAATCAGCCCCAGCATTTT | CASSLTVSNQPQHF
TRBJ2-5 | few | TRBV12-3/TRBV12-4 | NA | TGTGCCAGCAGTCCACTAGTGAGGCAAGAGACCCAGTACTTC | CASSPLVRQETQYF
TRBJ2-7 | NA | TRBV20-1 | TRBD2 | TGCAGTGCTAGGGGGACTAGCGGGAACTCCTACGAGCAGTACTTC | CSARGTSGNSYEQYF
TRBJ1-1 | NA | TRBV11-3 | TRBD1 | TGTGCCAGCAGCCGAGGGACAGGGATAAAGGTCACTGAAGCTTTCTTT | CASSRGTGIKVTEAFF
TRBJ1-2 | few | TRBV5-5 | TRBD1 | TGTGCCAGCACTAAGGACAGGAACTATGGCTACACCTTC | CASTKDRNYGYTF
TRBJ1-2 | NA | TRBV12-3/TRBV12-4 | NA | TGTGCCAGCAGTTCGGGACGGCCTTACACCTTC | CASSSGRPYTF
TRBJ2-7 | NA | TRBV7-2 | TRBD2 | TGTGCCAGCAGCCCAAGCGGGGCGATTTACGAGCAGTACTTC | CASSPSGAIYEQYF
TRBJ1-4 | NA | TRBV5-1 | NA | TGCGCCAGCAGCTTCGGGGGGACTAATGAAAAACTGTTTTTT | CASSFGGTNEKLFF
TRBJ2-5 | few | TRBV6-1 | TRBD1 | TGTGCCAGCGGAGACAGGGCGGAGACCCAGTACTTC | CASGDRAETQYF
TRBJ1-5 | few | TRBV5-1 | NA | TGCGCCAGCAGCTCAAAGCAATGTTTTCAGCCCCAGCATTTT | CASSSKQCFQPQHF
TRBJ2-7 | few | TRBV27 | NA | TGTGCCAGCAGTGGACCGGGTCGAGGCTCCTACGAGCAGTACTTC | CASSGPGRGSYEQYF
TRBJ1-6 | few | TRBV24-1 | NA | TGTGCCAGACACAATTCACCCCTCCACTTT | CARHNSPLHF
TRBJ2-6 | NA | TRBV18 | NA | TGTGCCAGCTCACCACTCTCTGGCTCTGGAGCCAACGTCCTGACTTTC | CASSPLSGSGANVLTF
TRBJ1-1 | NA | TRBV9 | NA | TGTGCCAGCAGCCCGGGATCCCTGGCCACTGAAGCTTTCTTT | CASSPGSLATEAFF
TRBJ2-5 | NA | TRBV5-1 | NA | TGCGCCAGCAGCTTCGGACCGAGAGATGAAGAGACCCAGTACTTC | CASSFGPRDEETQYF
TRBJ1-5 | NA | TRBV6-1 | TRBD1 | TGTGCCAGCAGTGACTGGACAGGGGGAAATCAGCCCCAGCATTTT | CASSDWTGGNQPQHF
TRBJ2-1 | few | TRBV5-1 | TRBD1 | TGCGCCAGCAGCTTGGCGGCCAGGGGGCTCGATGAGCAGTTCTTC | CASSLAARGLDEQFF
TRBJ2-1 | many | TRBV29-1 | NA | TGCAGCGCCGCTCACAAGGAGCAGTTCTTC | CSAAHKEQFF
TRBJ2-3 | NA | TRBV4-2 | TRBD2 | TGTGCCAGCAGCCAAGCTCCTAGCGGGAGTTCGGCAGATACGCAGTATTTT | CASSQAPSGSSADTQYF
TRBJ2-1 | NA | TRBV7-8 | TRBD2 | TGTGCCAGCAGCTTATACAAGCGGGAGTCCAATGAGCAGTTCTTC | CASSLYKRESNEQFF
TRBJ2-1 | NA | TRBV6-5 | NA | TGTGCCAGCAGGTACCACAATGAGCAGTTCTTC | CASRYHNEQFF
TRBJ1-1 | NA | TRBV12-3/TRBV12-4 | NA | TGTGCCAGCAACTTACGCCGGAACACTGAAGCTTTCTTT | CASNLRRNTEAFF
TRBJ2-3 | NA | TRBV11-2 | NA | TGTGCCAGCAGCGCGGGACCCTACACAGATACGCAGTATTTT | CASSAGPYTDTQYF
TRBJ2-7 | NA | TRBV9 | NA | TGTGCCAGCAGCGTAGATGGGGGGCGTATCGACGAGCAGTACTTC | CASSVDGGRIDEQYF
TRBJ1-1 | many | TRBV5-1 | TRBD1 | TGCGCCAGCAGCTTGGATGGGGGGACAGGGGCGAGTGAAGCTTTCTTT | CASSLDGGTGASEAFF
TRBJ1-3 | NA | TRBV7-9 | TRBD1 | TGTGCCAGCAGCTACCGGCGGGGACAGCTAGCCTCTGGAAACACCATATATTTT | CASSYRRGQLASGNTIYF
TRBJ2-1 | NA | TRBV7-9 | TRBD2 | TGTGCCAGCAAAACGCCCCTTAGCGGGGGGGCCGGGGAATTCGACAATGAGCAGTTCTTC | CASKTPLSGGAGEFDNEQFF
TRBJ2-3 | NA | TRBV2 | NA | TGTGCCAGCAGTGCCCTACGGGCAGATACGCAGTATTTT | CASSALRADTQYF
TRBJ2-1 | NA | TRBV7-3 | NA | TGTGCCAGCAGCTTAACTCCGGACAGCTCCTACAATGAGCAGTTCTTC | CASSLTPDSSYNEQFF
TRBJ2-2 | NA | TRBV15 | NA | TGTGCCACCAGCAGAGGAGGCTTGCAGATTGGAGGGTACACCGGGGAGCTGTTTTTT | CATSRGGLQIGGYTGELFF
TRBJ2-5 | few | TRBV7-9 | TRBD2 | TGTGCCAGCAGCTTAGTTACAACTAGCGGGGGCCAAAAAGAGACCCAGTACTTC | CASSLVTTSGGQKETQYF
TRBJ1-2 | NA | TRBV6-1 | TRBD1 | TGTGCCAGCAGGGGACAGGGAGGGGTCCTCGTTTTGGGCGGCTACACCTTC | CASRGQGGVLVLGGYTF
TRBJ2-7 | NA | TRBV20-1 | NA | TGCAGTGCTGTGCGGATGAGATTATACGAGCAGTACTTC | CSAVRMRLYEQYF
TRBJ1-1 | few | TRBV14 | NA | TGTGCCAGCAGCCTCGAAAGGACCGCTCGCACTGAAGCTTTCTTT | CASSLERTARTEAFF
TRBJ2-5 | few | TRBV9 | NA | TGTGCCAGCAGCGTAACTAGCCGAGAGACCCAGTACTTC | CASSVTSRETQYF
TRBJ2-7 | NA | TRBV2 | NA | TGTGCCAGCAGCCGACGGGACTCCTACGAGCAGTACTTC | CASSRRDSYEQYF
TRBJ2-7 | many | TRBV6-5 | TRBD2 | TGTGCCAGCAGTACCACTAGCGGGAGCTTCGAGCAGTACTTC | CASSTTSGSFEQYF
TRBJ2-7 | few | TRBV20-1 | NA | TGCAGTGCTAGAGATCCCGGGGGAGAGGGGTACGAGCAGTACTTC | CSARDPGGEGYEQYF